This T cell receptor beta chain appears in the sequencing data of a study of cytomegalovirus exposure and HLA in healthy donors. Study conclusions and caveats: Cytomegalovirus association was assigned to over 150 TCR beta chains. A later analysis by the authors found several of the most significant clusters apparently linked to common viral pathogens.

In this sample, this clone turned up once. Its antigen is as yet unknown. The CDR3 is 16 residues long. The trim removed 1 base at V and 1 base at J, leaving 6 bases unmatched. Looked up from germline, CDR1 is MGHRA and CDR2 is YSYEKL. The primer mix had 60 Vbeta and 13 Jbeta primers. Measured with immunoSEQ multiplex PCR; TCRdb has only the in-frame clones, and not every one. The sample has over 65,000 clones; about 75% are singletons. This receptor was taken from a man between 35 and 55 years old in good health and CMV-seronegative. The specimen sequenced was PBMCs. This chain uses TRBV4-1 with TRBJ2-7; 8 bases map to TRBD2. CDR3 in DNA: TGCGCCAGCAGCCAAGTAGCGGGAATCGGGTCCTACGAGCAGTACTTC. Translating it yields CASSQVAGIGSYEQYF.